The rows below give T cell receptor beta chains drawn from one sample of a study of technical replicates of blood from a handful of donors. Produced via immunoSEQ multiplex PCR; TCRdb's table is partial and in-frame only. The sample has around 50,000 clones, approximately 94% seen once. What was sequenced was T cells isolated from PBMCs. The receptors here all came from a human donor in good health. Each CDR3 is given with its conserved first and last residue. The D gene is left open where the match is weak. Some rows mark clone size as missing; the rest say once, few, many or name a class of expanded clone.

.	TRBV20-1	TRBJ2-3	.	CSATGIDTQYF	TGCAGTGCTACAGGGATAGATACGCAGTATTTT
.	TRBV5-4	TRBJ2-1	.	CASSFSEDEQFF	TGTGCCAGCAGCTTCAGCGAGGATGAGCAGTTCTTC
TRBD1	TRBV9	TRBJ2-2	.	CASSMGQGGSTGELFF	TGTGCCAGCAGCATGGGACAGGGGGGAAGCACCGGGGAGCTGTTTTTT
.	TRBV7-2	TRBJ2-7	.	CASSLQAGDEQYF	TGTGCCAGCAGCTTGCAGGCAGGGGACGAGCAGTACTTC
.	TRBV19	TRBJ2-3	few	CASSSGTDTQYF	TGTGCCAGTAGTTCAGGCACAGATACGCAGTATTTT
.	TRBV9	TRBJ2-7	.	CASSVGGDHSYEQYF	TGTGCCAGCAGCGTAGGGGGGGACCACTCCTACGAGCAGTACTTC
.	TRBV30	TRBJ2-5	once	CAWSVGAGGIRIQETQYF	TGTGCCTGGAGTGTAGGGGCGGGCGGGATTAGGATCCAGGAGACCCAGTACTTC
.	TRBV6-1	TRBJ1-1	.	CASRQYREGSTEAFF	TGTGCCAGCAGGCAATACAGGGAGGGGAGCACTGAAGCTTTCTTT
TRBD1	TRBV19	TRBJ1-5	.	CASSIAGGDWPQHF	TGTGCCAGTAGTATAGCAGGGGGCGACTGGCCCCAGCATTTT
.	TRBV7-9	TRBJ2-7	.	CASGGRGRLGEQYF	TGTGCCAGCGGGGGGCGGGGGCGATTGGGCGAGCAGTACTTC
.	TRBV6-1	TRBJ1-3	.	CASSIGVSSGNTIYF	TGTGCCAGCAGTATAGGAGTCAGCTCTGGAAACACCATATATTTT
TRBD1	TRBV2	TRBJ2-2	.	CASIRDRGQNTGELFF	TGTGCCAGCATTAGGGACAGGGGCCAGAACACCGGGGAGCTGTTTTTT
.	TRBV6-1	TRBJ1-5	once	CASAGQLGNQPQHF	TGTGCCAGCGCAGGACAGCTAGGCAATCAGCCCCAGCATTTT
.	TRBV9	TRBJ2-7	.	CASSGTPSYEQYF	TGTGCCAGCAGCGGAACTCCCTCCTACGAGCAGTACTTC
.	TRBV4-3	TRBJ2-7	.	CASSQSVVSYEQYF	TGCGCCAGCAGCCAAAGCGTCGTCTCCTACGAGCAGTACTTC
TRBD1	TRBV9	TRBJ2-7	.	CASSAGTGRDEQYF	TGTGCCAGCAGCGCTGGGACAGGGAGGGACGAGCAGTACTTC
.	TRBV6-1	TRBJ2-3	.	CASSDPVPTDTQYF	TGTGCCAGCAGTGATCCGGTCCCCACAGATACGCAGTATTTT
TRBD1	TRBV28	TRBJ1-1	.	CASSLGTDLNTEAFF	TGTGCCAGCAGTCTAGGGACAGATTTGAACACTGAAGCTTTCTTT
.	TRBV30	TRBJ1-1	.	CAWRKTNTEAFF	TGTGCCTGGAGGAAGACAAACACTGAAGCTTTCTTT
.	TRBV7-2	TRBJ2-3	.	CASSLEQGRWDTQYF	TGTGCCAGCAGCTTAGAACAGGGTCGTTGGGATACGCAGTATTTT
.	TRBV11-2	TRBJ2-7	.	CASSPFGQYEQYF	TGTGCCAGCAGCCCCTTCGGACAGTACGAGCAGTACTTC
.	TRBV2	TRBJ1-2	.	CASSEWFGAFYGYTF	TGTGCCAGCAGTGAATGGTTCGGAGCCTTCTATGGCTACACCTTC
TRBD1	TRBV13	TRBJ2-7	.	CASSFTRTGGNEQYF	TGTGCCAGCAGCTTTACCCGGACAGGGGGGAACGAGCAGTACTTC
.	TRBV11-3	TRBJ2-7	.	CASSSRMRKTGTYEQYF	TGTGCCAGCAGCTCACGCATGAGAAAGACTGGTACCTACGAGCAGTACTTC
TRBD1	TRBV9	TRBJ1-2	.	CASSAGQGGNGYTF	TGTGCCAGCAGCGCCGGACAGGGTGGAAATGGCTACACCTTC
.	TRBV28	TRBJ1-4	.	CASRPREGMREKLFF	TGTGCCAGCAGACCCCGGGAGGGGATGAGAGAAAAACTGTTTTTT
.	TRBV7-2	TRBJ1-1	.	CASTLDLGGAEAFF	TGTGCCAGCACCCTTGACTTGGGGGGGGCTGAAGCTTTCTTT
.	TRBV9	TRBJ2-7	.	CASSVEGAPREQYF	TGTGCCAGCAGCGTGGAAGGGGCTCCGCGGGAGCAGTACTTC
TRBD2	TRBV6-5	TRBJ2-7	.	CASSYSGTNSYEQYF	TGTGCCAGCAGTTACTCCGGGACTAACTCCTACGAGCAGTACTTC
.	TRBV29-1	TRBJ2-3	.	CSVEESGTDTQYF	TGCAGCGTTGAGGAGAGCGGCACAGATACGCAGTATTTT
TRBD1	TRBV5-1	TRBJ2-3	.	CASSLDLTGGGDTQYF	TGCGCCAGCAGCCTAGACTTAACAGGGGGCGGAGATACGCAGTATTTT
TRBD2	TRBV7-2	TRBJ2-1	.	CASSLSGTSGTEQFF	TGTGCCAGCAGCTTATCGGGGACTAGCGGTACTGAGCAGTTCTTC
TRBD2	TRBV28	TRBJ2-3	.	CASSPTSGSADTQYF	TGTGCCAGCAGTCCAACTAGCGGGTCCGCAGATACGCAGTATTTT
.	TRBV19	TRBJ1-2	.	CASSMADSRSNYGYTF	TGTGCCAGTAGTATGGCGGACTCTAGGTCTAACTATGGCTACACCTTC
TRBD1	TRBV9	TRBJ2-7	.	CASSGDRGTYEQYF	TGTGCCAGCAGCGGGGACAGGGGGACCTACGAGCAGTACTTC
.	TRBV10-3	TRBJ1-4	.	CATSTNEKLFF	TGTGCCACCTCAACTAATGAAAAACTGTTTTTT
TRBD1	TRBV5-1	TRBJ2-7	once	CASSIRTGEDEQYF	TGCGCCAGCAGCATACGGACAGGGGAGGACGAGCAGTACTTC
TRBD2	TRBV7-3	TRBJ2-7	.	CASSPGLGGSYEQYF	TGTGCCAGCAGCCCGGGACTAGGGGGATCCTACGAGCAGTACTTC
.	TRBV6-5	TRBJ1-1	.	CASSYSLGEVDTEAFF	TGTGCCAGCAGTTACTCTTTAGGAGAGGTTGACACTGAAGCTTTCTTT
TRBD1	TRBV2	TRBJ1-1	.	CASSENNGRDSLPFF	TGTGCCAGCAGCGAGAATAACGGTAGGGACAGCCTACCTTTCTTT
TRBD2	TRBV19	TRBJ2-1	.	CASSITSGLYYNEQFF	TGTGCCAGTAGTATAACTAGCGGGCTTTACTACAATGAGCAGTTCTTC
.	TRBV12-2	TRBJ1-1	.	CASRFPCTMVELNTEAFF	TGTGCAAGTCGCTTCCCGTGTACTATGGTCGAACTAAACACTGAAGCTTTCTTT
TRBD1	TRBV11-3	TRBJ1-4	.	CASSQNRGLANEKLFF	TGTGCCAGCAGCCAAAACAGGGGCCTGGCTAATGAAAAACTGTTTTTT
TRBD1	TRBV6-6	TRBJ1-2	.	CASEGQGAGYGYTF	TGTGCCAGCGAGGGACAGGGGGCCGGCTATGGCTACACCTTC
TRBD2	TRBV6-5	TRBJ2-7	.	CASSLAVAGGDEQYF	TGTGCCAGCAGCCTTGCGGTAGCGGGAGGCGACGAGCAGTACTTC
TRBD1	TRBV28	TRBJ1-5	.	CASSLGTEAQPQHF	TGTGCCAGCAGTTTAGGGACAGAGGCTCAGCCCCAGCATTTT
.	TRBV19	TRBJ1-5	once	CASSILLSGNQPQHF	TGTGCCAGTAGTATATTATTGTCAGGCAATCAGCCCCAGCATTTT
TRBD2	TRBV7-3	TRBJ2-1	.	CASRQTSGRYNEQFF	TGTGCCAGCAGACAAACTAGCGGGAGGTACAATGAGCAGTTCTTC